Listed below are T cell receptor beta chains from one sample, sequenced in a study of blood T cell repertoires in COVID-19. Sequencing was performed with immunoSEQ multiplex PCR; in TCRdb, only in-frame clones are kept and a portion is missing. The table has some 260,000 clones, roughly 82% seen once. The source material was peripheral blood. The receptor set was obtained from a woman at least 80 years old with active or convalescent COVID-19. Each CDR3 is given with its conserved first and last residue. A D gene is named only where the DNA matches it firmly. The size of a clone is reported for some rows only, either as once, few or many, or as a class for expanded clones.

j_gene: TRBJ2-1
v_gene: TRBV11-3
abundance: .
d_gene: .
CDR3nt: TGTGCCAGCAGCCGGTCTGTTTATGAGCAGTTCTTC
CDR3aa: CASSRSVYEQFF

j_gene: TRBJ2-1
v_gene: TRBV7-2
abundance: .
d_gene: .
CDR3nt: TGTGCCAGCAGCTCCGGCACTACCTACAATGAGCAGTTCTTC
CDR3aa: CASSSGTTYNEQFF

j_gene: TRBJ2-1
v_gene: TRBV4-2
abundance: .
d_gene: .
CDR3nt: TGTGCCAGCAGCCCCGGGTTAGTCGATGAGCAGTTCTTC
CDR3aa: CASSPGLVDEQFF

j_gene: TRBJ1-3
v_gene: TRBV7-6
abundance: .
d_gene: TRBD1
CDR3nt: TGTGCCAGCAGCCCAATCCACGCTTCAGGGGGCTCTGGAAACACCATATATTTT
CDR3aa: CASSPIHASGGSGNTIYF

j_gene: TRBJ2-3
v_gene: TRBV6-1
abundance: .
d_gene: TRBD2
CDR3nt: TGTGCCAGCAGTGAAGGTCTTGCTAGCGGGAGTGTCACAGATACGCAGTATTTT
CDR3aa: CASSEGLASGSVTDTQYF

j_gene: TRBJ2-1
v_gene: TRBV6-5
abundance: .
d_gene: .
CDR3nt: TGTGCCAGCAGTTTGTATAGCTCCTACAATGAGCAGTTCTTC
CDR3aa: CASSLYSSYNEQFF

j_gene: TRBJ2-7
v_gene: TRBV9
abundance: .
d_gene: TRBD1
CDR3nt: TGTGCCAGCAGCGCACAGGGGGGCTCCTACGAGCAGTACTTC
CDR3aa: CASSAQGGSYEQYF

j_gene: TRBJ1-4
v_gene: TRBV2
abundance: few
d_gene: TRBD1
CDR3nt: TGTGCCAGCAGTCCAGCCGGGACAGGGGGTGAAAAACTGTTTTTT
CDR3aa: CASSPAGTGGEKLFF

j_gene: TRBJ1-1
v_gene: TRBV15
abundance: .
d_gene: .
CDR3nt: TGTGCCACCAGCAGAGATCTGGGGGCGACCACTGAAGCTTTCTTT
CDR3aa: CATSRDLGATTEAFF

j_gene: TRBJ2-7
v_gene: TRBV10-3
abundance: .
d_gene: TRBD1
CDR3nt: TGTGCCATCGCTTCCCTCTCCGGGACAGGCGTCTCCTACGAGCAGTACTTC
CDR3aa: CAIASLSGTGVSYEQYF

j_gene: TRBJ2-5
v_gene: TRBV5-1
abundance: .
d_gene: TRBD2
CDR3nt: TGCGCCAGCAGCTTGTTACTAGCGGGGGGGCTTCAAGAGACCCAGTACTTC
CDR3aa: CASSLLLAGGLQETQYF

j_gene: TRBJ1-5
v_gene: TRBV2
abundance: .
d_gene: .
CDR3nt: TGTGCCAGCCTTGAAGGGGCTGGTCAGCCCCAGCATTTT
CDR3aa: CASLEGAGQPQHF

j_gene: TRBJ1-3
v_gene: TRBV5-1
abundance: .
d_gene: TRBD1
CDR3nt: TGCGCCAGCAGCTTGGCTGGGACAGGGCTTGTCGGCGGAAACACCATATATTTT
CDR3aa: CASSLAGTGLVGGNTIYF

j_gene: TRBJ1-1
v_gene: TRBV5-4
abundance: few
d_gene: TRBD1
CDR3nt: TGTGCCAGCAGCTCAATAAAGACAGGGAGAACTGAAGCTTTCTTT
CDR3aa: CASSSIKTGRTEAFF

j_gene: TRBJ1-1
v_gene: TRBV18
abundance: few
d_gene: .
CDR3nt: TGTGCCAGCTCACCTCGAGTGGGGGGGATTAACACTGAAGCTTTCTTT
CDR3aa: CASSPRVGGINTEAFF